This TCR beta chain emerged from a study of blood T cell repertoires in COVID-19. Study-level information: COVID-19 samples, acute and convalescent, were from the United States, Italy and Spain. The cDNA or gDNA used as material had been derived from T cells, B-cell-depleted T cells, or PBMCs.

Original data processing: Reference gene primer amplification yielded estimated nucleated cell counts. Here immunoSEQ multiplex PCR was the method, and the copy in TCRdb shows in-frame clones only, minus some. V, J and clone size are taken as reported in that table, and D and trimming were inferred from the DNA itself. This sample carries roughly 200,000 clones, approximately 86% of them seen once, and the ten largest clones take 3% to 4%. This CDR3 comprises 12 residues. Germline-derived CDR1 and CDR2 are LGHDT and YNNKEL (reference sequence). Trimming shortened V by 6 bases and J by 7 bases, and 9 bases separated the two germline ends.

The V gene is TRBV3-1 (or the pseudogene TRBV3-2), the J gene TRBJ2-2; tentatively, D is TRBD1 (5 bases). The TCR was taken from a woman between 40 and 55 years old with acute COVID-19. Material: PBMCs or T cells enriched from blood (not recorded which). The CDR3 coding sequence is TGTGCCAGCAGTCCAGGGTACGGGGAGCTGTTTTTT. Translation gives CASSPGYGELFF.